This T cell receptor (beta chain) was sequenced during a study of naive and memory T cell subsets. Sorting gates: effector memory CD45RA-CD27-, EMRA CD45RA+CD27-. The beta constant-region primer was an equimolar mix of two oligonucleotides covering TRBC1 and TRBC2. Ligated cDNA was amplified by four rounds of PCR with nested alpha and beta constant-region primers and SP2. The cDNA 3' end received a ligated single-stranded oligonucleotide carrying the SP2 primer and a 12-nucleotide UMI. TCRdb ran MiXCR on the UMI-ligation and nested PCR reads and lists one entry per CDR3 protein. This table holds 4,000 or so distinct CDR3 sequences, roughly 5% found once. V was clipped by 7 bases and J by 5 bases, with 17 bases between them. CDR3 length: 14 amino acids. CDR1 and CDR2 (germline): MNHEY, SMNVEV (reference sequence).

The V gene is TRBV27, the J gene TRBJ1-2; D is possibly TRBD1 (6 bases). This clonotype originated in a human donor in good health. Sequenced: effector memory CD8+ T cells from blood. The subset denotes: effector memory, CD45RA- CD27-. CDR3 sequence: CASKSGGGGYGYTF. In DNA form, the CDR3 reads TGTGCCAGCAAGTCTGGGGGCGGGGGTTATGGCTACACCTTC.